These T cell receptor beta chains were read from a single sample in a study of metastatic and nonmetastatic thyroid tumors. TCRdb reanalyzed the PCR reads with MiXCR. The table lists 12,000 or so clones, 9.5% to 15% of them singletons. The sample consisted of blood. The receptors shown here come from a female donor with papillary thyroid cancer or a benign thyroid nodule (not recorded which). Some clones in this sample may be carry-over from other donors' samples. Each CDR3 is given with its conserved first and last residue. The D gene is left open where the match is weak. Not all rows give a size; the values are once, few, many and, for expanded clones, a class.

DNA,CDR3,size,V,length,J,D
TGTGCCAGCAGCGTCGGACAGTCTAACACCGGTGAGCTGTTTTTT,CASSVGQSNTGELFF,NA,TRBV9,15,TRBJ2-2,NA
TGTGCCAGCAGCTCCGGGACAGGGACCACAGATACGCAGTATTTT,CASSSGTGTTDTQYF,many,TRBV28,15,TRBJ2-3,TRBD1
TGTGCCAGCAGTGACAGCGTTAGCTCTGGAAACACCATATATTTT,CASSDSVSSGNTIYF,medium-sized,TRBV6-1,15,TRBJ1-3,NA
TGTGCCAGTAGGGGACTTAGGGGAAACACCATATATTTT,CASRGLRGNTIYF,medium-sized,TRBV19,13,TRBJ1-3,NA
TGTGCCAGCAGCCGAACCATTGATGACTACACCTTC,CASSRTIDDYTF,medium-sized,TRBV4-2,12,TRBJ1-2,NA
TGTGCCAGCAGCATTGGAGGGGTCTACGAGCAGTACTTC,CASSIGGVYEQYF,NA,TRBV11-2,13,TRBJ2-7,NA
TGTGCCAGCAGCACCACCGCGGGTTACTATCCCTACGAGCAGTACTTC,CASSTTAGYYPYEQYF,NA,TRBV11-2,16,TRBJ2-7,NA
TGTGCCAGCAGTTCAGGACAGTATGAAGCTTTCTTT,CASSSGQYEAFF,medium-sized,TRBV6-1,12,TRBJ1-1,NA
TGTGCCAGCAACGGAGGGGAGACCCAGTACTTC,CASNGGETQYF,NA,TRBV5-4,11,TRBJ2-5,NA
TGTGCTTCAGGGTCCCAAACAGATACGCAGTATTTT,CASGSQTDTQYF,many,TRBV6-1,12,TRBJ2-3,NA
TGTGCCAGCAGTCCACAGGGGGGGGGCACCATATATTTT,CASSPQGGGTIYF,many,TRBV27,13,TRBJ1-3,TRBD1
TGTGCCAGTAGTATCGGAGGGAATGAGCAGTTCTTC,CASSIGGNEQFF,many,TRBV19,12,TRBJ2-1,NA
TGTGCCAGCAGCTTAAGTCTAGCAGGAAGCTACAATGAGCAGTTCTTC,CASSLSLAGSYNEQFF,many,TRBV7-9,16,TRBJ2-1,NA
TGTGCCAGCACGAGGCTAGCGGAAAGCACAGATACGCAGTATTTT,CASTRLAESTDTQYF,many,TRBV12-3/TRBV12-4,15,TRBJ2-3,TRBD2
TGTGCCAGCAGCTCGAGCGGGGAGACAGATACGCAGTATTTT,CASSSSGETDTQYF,many,TRBV13,14,TRBJ2-3,TRBD2
TGTGCCAGCAGCTTAGAAAACTGGGGCTACACCTTC,CASSLENWGYTF,many,TRBV7-9,12,TRBJ1-2,NA
TGCGCCAGCAGCTTTTTCGGGACTAGCGTTGATAACGAGCAGTACTTC,CASSFFGTSVDNEQYF,many,TRBV5-1,16,TRBJ2-7,TRBD2
TGTGCCAGTAGCGGTGGATCAGCGGGGGGGATCAATGAGCAGTTCTTC,CASSGGSAGGINEQFF,many,TRBV19,16,TRBJ2-1,TRBD2
TGTGCCAGCGGCCAAAACAGAGCAGATACGCAGTATTTT,CASGQNRADTQYF,many,TRBV3-1,13,TRBJ2-3,NA
TGCAGTGCCCGAGGGCAGTTTGGCTACACCTTC,CSARGQFGYTF,many,TRBV20-1,11,TRBJ1-2,NA